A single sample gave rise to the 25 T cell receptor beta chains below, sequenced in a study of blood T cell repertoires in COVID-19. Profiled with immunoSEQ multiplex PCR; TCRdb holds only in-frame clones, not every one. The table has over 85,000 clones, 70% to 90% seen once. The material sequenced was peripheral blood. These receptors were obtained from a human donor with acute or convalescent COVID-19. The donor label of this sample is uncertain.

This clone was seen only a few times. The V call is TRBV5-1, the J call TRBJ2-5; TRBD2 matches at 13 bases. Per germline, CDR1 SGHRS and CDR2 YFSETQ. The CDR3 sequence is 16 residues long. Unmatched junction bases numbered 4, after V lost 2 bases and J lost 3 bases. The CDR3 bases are TGCGCCAGCAGCTTATTAGGACTAGCGGGGGAAGAGACCCAGTACTTC. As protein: CASSLLGLAGEETQYF.

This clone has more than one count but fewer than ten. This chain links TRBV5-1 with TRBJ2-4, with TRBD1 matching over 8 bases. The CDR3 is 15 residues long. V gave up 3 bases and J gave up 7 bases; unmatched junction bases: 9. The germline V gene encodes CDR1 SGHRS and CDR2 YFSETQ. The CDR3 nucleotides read TGCGCCAGCAGCTACCTGACAGGGGCAGGGAACATTCAGTACTTC. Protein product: CASSYLTGAGNIQYF.

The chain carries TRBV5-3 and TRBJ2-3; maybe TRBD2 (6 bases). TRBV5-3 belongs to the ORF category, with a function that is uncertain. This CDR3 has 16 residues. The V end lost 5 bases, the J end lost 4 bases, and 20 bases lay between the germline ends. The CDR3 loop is CARRVRGLQRPDTQYF. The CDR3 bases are TGTGCCAGAAGGGTAAGGGGACTCCAGCGCCCAGATACGCAGTATTTT.

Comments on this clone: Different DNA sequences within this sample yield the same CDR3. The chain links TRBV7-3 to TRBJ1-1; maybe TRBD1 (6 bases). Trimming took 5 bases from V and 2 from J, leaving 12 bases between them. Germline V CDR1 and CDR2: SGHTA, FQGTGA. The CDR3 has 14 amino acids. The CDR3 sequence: CASSPGHSNTEAFF. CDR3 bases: TGTGCCAGCAGCCCGGGACATTCAAACACTGAAGCTTTCTTT.

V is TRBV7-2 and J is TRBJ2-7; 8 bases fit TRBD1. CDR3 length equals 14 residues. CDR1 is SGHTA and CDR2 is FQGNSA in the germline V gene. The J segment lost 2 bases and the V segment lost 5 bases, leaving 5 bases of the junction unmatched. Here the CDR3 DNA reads TGTGCCAGCAGCCCCAGACAGGGGACCTACGAGCAGTACTTC. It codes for CASSPRQGTYEQYF. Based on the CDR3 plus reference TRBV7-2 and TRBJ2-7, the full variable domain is GAGVSQSPSNKVTEKGKDVELRCDPISGHTALYWYRQSLGQGLEFLIYFQGNSAPDKSGLPSDRFSAERTGGSVSTLTIQRTQQEDSAVYLCASSPRQGTYEQYFGPGTRLTVT.

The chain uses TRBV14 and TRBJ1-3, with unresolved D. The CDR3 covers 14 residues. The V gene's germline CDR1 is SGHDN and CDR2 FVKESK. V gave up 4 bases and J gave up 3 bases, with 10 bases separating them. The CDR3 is CASSPSLVGNTIYF. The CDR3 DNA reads TGTGCCAGCAGCCCCTCATTAGTTGGAAACACCATATATTTT.

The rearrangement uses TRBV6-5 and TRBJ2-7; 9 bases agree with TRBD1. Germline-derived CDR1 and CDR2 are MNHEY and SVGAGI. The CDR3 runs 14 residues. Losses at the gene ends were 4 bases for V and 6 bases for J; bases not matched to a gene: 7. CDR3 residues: CASSSGQGLFEQYF. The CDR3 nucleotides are TGTGCCAGCAGTTCAGGACAGGGGCTCTTCGAGCAGTACTTC.

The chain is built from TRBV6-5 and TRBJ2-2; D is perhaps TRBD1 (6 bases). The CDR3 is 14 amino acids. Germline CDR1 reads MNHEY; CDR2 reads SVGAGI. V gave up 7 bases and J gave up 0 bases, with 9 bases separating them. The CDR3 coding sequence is TGTGCCAGCAAAACAGGGCCGAACACCGGGGAGCTGTTTTTT. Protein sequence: CASKTGPNTGELFF.

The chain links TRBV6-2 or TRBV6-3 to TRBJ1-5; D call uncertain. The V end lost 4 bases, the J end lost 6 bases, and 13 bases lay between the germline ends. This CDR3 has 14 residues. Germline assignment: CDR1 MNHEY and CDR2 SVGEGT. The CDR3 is CASSSSLAGQPQHF. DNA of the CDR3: TGTGCCAGCAGTTCTTCCTTGGCGGGTCAGCCCCAGCATTTT.

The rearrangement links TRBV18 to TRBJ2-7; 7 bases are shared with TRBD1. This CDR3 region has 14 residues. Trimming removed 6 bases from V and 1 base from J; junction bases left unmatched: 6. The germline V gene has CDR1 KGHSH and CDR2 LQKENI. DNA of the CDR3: TGTGCCAGCTCGTACGGGACAGCGTCCTACGAGCAGTACTTC. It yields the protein CASSYGTASYEQYF.

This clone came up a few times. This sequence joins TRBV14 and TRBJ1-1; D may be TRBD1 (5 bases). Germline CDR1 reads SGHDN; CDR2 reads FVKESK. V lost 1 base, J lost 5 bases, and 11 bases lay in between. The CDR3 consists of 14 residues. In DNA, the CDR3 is TGTGCCAGCAGCCAAGGAAGGGGATGGACTGAAGCTTTCTTT. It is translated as CASSQGRGWTEAFF.

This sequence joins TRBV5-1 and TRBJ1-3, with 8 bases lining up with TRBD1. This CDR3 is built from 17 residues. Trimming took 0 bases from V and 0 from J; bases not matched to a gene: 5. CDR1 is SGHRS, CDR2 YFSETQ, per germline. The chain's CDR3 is CASSLGGTGLSGNTIYF. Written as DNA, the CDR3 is TGCGCCAGCAGCTTGGGAGGGACAGGCCTCTCTGGAAACACCATATATTTT.

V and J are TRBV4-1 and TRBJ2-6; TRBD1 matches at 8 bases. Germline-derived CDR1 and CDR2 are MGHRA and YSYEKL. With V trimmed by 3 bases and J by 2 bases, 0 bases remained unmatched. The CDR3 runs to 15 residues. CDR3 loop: CASSQTGAGANVLTF. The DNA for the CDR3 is TGCGCCAGCAGCCAGACAGGGGCTGGGGCCAACGTCCTGACTTTC.

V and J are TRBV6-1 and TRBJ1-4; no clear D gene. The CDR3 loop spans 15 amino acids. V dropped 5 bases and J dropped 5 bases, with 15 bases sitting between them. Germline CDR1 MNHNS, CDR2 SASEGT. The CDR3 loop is CASSQKGDWNEKLFF. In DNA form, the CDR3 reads TGTGCCAGCAGTCAGAAGGGAGATTGGAATGAAAAACTGTTTTTT.

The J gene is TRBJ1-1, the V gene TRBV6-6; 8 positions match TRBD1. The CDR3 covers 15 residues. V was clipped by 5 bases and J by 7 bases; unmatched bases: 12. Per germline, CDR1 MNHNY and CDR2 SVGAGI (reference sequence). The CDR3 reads CASSRPRGQAREAFF. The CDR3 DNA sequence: TGTGCCAGCAGTCGCCCCAGGGGGCAGGCCCGTGAAGCTTTCTTT.

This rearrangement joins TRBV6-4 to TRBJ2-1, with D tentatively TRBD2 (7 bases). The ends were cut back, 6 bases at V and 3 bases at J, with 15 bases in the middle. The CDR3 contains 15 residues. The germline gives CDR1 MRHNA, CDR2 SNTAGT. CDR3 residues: CASSIEGGGYNEQFF. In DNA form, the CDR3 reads TGTGCCAGCAGCATAGAGGGGGGGGGCTACAATGAGCAGTTCTTC.

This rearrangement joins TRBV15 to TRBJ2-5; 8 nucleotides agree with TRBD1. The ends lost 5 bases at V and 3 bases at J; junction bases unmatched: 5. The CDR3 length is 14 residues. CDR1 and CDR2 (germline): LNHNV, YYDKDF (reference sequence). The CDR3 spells CATSGQGRKETQYF. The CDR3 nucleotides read TGTGCCACCAGCGGACAGGGTAGGAAAGAGACCCAGTACTTC. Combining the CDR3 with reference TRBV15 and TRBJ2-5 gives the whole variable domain DAMVIQNPRYQVTQFGKPVTLSCSQTLNHNVMYWYQQKSSQAPKLLFHYYDKDFNNEADTPDNFQSRRPNTSFCFLDIRSPGLGDTAMYLCATSGQGRKETQYFGPGTRLLVL.

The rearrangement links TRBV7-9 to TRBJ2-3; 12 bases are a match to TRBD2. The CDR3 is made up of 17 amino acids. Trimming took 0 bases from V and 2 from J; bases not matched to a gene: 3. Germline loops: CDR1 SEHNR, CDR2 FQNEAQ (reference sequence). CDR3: CASSLALAGGHTDTQYF. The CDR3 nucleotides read TGTGCCAGCAGCTTAGCGCTAGCGGGGGGGCACACAGATACGCAGTATTTT.

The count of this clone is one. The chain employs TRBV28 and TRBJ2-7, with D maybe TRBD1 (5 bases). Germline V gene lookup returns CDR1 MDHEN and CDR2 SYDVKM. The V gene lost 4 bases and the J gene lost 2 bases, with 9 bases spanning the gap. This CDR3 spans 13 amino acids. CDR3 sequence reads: CASSSRAAYEQYF. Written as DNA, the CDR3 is TGTGCCAGCAGTTCCAGGGCGGCCTACGAGCAGTACTTC.

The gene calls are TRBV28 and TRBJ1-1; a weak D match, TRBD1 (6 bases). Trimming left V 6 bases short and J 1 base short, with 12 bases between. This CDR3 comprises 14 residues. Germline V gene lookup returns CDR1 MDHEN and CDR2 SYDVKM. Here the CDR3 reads CASSAPGANTEAFF. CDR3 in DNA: TGTGCCAGCAGCGCACCAGGGGCGAACACTGAAGCTTTCTTT. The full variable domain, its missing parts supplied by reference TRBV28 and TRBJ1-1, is DVKVTQSSRYLVKRTGEKVFLECVQDMDHENMFWYRQDPGLGLRLIYFSYDVKMKEKGDIPEGYSVSREKKERFSLILESASTNQTSMYLCASSAPGANTEAFFGQGTRLTVV.

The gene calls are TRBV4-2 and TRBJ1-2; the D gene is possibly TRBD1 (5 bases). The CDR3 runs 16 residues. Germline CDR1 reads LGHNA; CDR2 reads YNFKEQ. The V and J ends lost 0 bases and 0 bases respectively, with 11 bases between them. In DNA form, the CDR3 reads TGTGCCAGCAGCCAAGATCCAGGGATACCTAACTATGGCTACACCTTC. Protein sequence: CASSQDPGIPNYGYTF.

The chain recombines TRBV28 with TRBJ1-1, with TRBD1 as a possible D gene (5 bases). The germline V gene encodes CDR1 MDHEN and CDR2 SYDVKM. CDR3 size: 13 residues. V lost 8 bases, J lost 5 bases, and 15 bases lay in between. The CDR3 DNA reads TGTGCCAGCCTGCGGGGAGGGGAGACTGAAGCTTTCTTT. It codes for CASLRGGETEAFF.

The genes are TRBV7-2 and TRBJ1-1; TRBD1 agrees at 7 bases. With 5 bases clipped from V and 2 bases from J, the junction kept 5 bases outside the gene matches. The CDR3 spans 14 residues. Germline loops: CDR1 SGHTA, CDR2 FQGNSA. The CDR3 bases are TGTGCCAGCAGCCCGCGGACAGGAAACACTGAAGCTTTCTTT. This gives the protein CASSPRTGNTEAFF.

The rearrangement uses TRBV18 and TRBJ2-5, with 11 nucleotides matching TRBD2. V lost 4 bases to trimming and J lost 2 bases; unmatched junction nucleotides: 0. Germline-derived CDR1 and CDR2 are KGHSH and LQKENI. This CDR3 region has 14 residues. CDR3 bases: TGTGCCAGCTCACGACTAGCGGGGCAAGAGACCCAGTACTTC. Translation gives CASSRLAGQETQYF.

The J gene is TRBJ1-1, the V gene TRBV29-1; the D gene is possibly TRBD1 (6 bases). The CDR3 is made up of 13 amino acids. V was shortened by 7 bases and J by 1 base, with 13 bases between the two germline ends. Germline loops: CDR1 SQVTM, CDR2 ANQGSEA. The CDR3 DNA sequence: TGCAGCGCAGCACAGGGACCGAACACTGAAGCTTTCTTT. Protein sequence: CSAAQGPNTEAFF.